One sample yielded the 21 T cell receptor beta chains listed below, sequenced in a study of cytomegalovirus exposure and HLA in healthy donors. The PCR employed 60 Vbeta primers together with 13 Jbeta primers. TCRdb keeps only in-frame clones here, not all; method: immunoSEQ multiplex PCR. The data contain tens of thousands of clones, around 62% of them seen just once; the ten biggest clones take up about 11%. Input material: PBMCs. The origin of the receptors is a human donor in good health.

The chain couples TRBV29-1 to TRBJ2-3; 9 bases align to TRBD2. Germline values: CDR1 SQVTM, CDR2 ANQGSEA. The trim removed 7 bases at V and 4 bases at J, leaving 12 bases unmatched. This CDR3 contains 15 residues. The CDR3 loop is CSAPSAGGPSDTQYF. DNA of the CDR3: TGCAGCGCCCCCTCTGCGGGGGGGCCGTCAGATACGCAGTATTTT.

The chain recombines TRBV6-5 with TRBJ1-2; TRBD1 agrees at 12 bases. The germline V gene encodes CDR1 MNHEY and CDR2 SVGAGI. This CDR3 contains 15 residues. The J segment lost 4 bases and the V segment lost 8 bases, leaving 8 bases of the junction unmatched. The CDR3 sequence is CASYPGTGGVYGYTF. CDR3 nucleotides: TGTGCCAGCTACCCCGGGACAGGGGGCGTCTATGGCTACACCTTC.

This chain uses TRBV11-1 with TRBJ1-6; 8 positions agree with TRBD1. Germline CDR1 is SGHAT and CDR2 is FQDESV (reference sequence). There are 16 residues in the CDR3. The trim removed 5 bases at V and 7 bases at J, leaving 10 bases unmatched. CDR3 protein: CASSVRGTGANSPLHF. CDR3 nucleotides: TGTGCCAGCAGCGTCCGGGGGACAGGAGCGAATTCACCCCTCCACTTT.

The CDR3 sequence: CASSLWDRDTEAFF. The CDR3 region has the DNA TGTGCCAGCAGTTTATGGGACAGGGACACTGAAGCTTTCTTT. The V call is TRBV27, the J call TRBJ1-1, with TRBD1 identical over 9 bases. CDR3 size: 14 residues. CDR1 and CDR2 (germline): MNHEY, SMNVEV (reference sequence). The trim removed 1 base at V and 3 bases at J, leaving 0 bases unmatched.

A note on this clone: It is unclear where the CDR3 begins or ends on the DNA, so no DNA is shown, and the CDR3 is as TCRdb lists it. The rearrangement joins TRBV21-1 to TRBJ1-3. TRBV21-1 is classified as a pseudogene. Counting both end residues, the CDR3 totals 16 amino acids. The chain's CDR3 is CASSKVGRGSGNTIYF.

Written as DNA, the CDR3 is TGTGCCAGCAGTTCACTAGCGGGTAGGGTAGACAATGAGCAGTTCTTC. Protein: CASSSLAGRVDNEQFF. The J gene is TRBJ2-1, the V gene TRBV6-5; 9 bases align to TRBD2. The junction had 9 bases not matched to a gene; V was cut back by 4 bases and J by 5 bases. The CDR3 spans 16 residues. Germline assignment: CDR1 MNHEY and CDR2 SVGAGI.

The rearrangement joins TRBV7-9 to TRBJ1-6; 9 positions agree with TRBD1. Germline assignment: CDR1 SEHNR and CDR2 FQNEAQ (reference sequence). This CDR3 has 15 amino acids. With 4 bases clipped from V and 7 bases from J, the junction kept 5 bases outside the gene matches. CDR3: CASSYWDRANSPLHF. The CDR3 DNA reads TGTGCCAGCAGCTATTGGGACAGGGCCAATTCACCCCTCCACTTT.

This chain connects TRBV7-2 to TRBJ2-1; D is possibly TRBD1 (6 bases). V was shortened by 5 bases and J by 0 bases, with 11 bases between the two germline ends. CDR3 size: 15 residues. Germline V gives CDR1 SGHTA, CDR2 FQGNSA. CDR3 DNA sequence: TGTGCCAGCAGCCCTCAGGGGACCTCCTACAATGAGCAGTTCTTC. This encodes CASSPQGTSYNEQFF. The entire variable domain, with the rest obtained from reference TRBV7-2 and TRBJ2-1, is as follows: GAGVSQSPSNKVTEKGKDVELRCDPISGHTALYWYRQSLGQGLEFLIYFQGNSAPDKSGLPSDRFSAERTGGSVSTLTIQRTQQEDSAVYLCASSPQGTSYNEQFFGPGTRLTVL.

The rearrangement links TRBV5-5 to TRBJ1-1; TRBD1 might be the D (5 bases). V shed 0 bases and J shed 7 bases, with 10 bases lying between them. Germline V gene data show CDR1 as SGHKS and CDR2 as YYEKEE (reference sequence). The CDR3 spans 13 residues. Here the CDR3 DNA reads TGTGCCAGCAGCTTGGGGACATGGAATGAAGCTTTCTTT. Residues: CASSLGTWNEAFF.

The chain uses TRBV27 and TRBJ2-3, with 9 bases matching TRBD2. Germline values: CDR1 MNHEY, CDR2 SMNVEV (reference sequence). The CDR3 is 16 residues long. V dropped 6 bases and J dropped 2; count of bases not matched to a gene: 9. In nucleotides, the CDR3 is TGTGCCAGCAGACCGTGGGCGGGGGGGGTCACAGATACGCAGTATTTT. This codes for CASRPWAGGVTDTQYF.

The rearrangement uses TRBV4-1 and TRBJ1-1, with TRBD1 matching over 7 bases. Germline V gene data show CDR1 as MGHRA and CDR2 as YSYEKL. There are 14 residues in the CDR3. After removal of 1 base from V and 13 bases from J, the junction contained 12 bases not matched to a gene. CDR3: CASSQGTGAILDFF. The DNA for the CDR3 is TGCGCCAGCAGCCAAGGAACAGGGGCAATCCTCGATTTCTTT.

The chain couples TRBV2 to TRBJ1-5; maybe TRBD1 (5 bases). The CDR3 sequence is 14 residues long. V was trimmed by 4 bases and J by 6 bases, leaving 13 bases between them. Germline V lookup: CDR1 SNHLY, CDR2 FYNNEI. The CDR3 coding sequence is TGTGCCAGCAGTGGGAGTCAGGGAGGTCAGCCCCAGCATTTT. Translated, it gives CASSGSQGGQPQHF.

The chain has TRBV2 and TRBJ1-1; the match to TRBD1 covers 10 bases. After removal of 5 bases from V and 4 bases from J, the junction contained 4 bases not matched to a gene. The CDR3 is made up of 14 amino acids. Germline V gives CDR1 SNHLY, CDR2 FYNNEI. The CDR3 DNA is TGTGCCAGCAGTATCCGACAGGGGGCCACTGAAGCTTTCTTT. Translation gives CASSIRQGATEAFF.

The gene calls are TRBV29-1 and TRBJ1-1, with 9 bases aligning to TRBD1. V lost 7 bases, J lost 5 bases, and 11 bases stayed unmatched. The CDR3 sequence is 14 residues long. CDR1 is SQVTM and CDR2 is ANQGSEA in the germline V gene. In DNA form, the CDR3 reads TGCAGCGCGACAGGGGGGAGTCTTGGGACTGAAGCTTTCTTT. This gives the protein CSATGGSLGTEAFF.

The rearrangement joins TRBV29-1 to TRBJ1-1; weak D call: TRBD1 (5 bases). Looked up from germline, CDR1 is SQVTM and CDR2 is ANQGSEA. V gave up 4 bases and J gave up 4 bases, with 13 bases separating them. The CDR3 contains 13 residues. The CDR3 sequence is CSVGGGSVTEAFF. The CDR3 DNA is TGCAGCGTTGGGGGGGGGAGTGTCACTGAAGCTTTCTTT.

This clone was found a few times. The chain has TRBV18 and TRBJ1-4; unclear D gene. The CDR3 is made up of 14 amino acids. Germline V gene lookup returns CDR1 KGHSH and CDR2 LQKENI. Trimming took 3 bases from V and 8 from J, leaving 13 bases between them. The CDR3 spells CASSPTHFGEKLFF. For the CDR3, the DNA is TGTGCCAGCTCACCGACCCACTTCGGGGAAAAACTGTTTTTT.

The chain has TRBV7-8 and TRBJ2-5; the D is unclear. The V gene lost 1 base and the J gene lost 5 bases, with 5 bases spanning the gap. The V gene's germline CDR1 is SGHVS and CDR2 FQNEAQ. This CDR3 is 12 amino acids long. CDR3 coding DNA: TGTGCCAGCAGCTTAGTTCGGGAGACCCAGTACTTC. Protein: CASSLVRETQYF.

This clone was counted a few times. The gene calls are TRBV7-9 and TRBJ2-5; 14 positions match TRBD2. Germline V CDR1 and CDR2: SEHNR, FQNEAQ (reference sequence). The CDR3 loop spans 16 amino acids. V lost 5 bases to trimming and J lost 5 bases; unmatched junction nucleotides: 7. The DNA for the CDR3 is TGTGCCAGCAGCCCGACTAGCGGGGGGGCGTGGGAGACCCAGTACTTC. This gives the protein CASSPTSGGAWETQYF. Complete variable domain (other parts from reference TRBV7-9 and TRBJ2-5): DTGVSQNPRHKITKRGQNVTFRCDPISEHNRLYWYRQTLGQGPEFLTYFQNEAQLEKSRLLSDRFSAERPKGSFSTLEIQRTEQGDSAMYLCASSPTSGGAWETQYFGPGTRLLVL.

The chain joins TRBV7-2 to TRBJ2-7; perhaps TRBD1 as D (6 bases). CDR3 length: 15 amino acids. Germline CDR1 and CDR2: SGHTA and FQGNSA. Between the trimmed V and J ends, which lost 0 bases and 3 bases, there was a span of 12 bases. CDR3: CASSLAQGPLYEQYF. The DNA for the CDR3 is TGTGCCAGCAGCTTAGCACAGGGACCGCTCTACGAGCAGTACTTC.

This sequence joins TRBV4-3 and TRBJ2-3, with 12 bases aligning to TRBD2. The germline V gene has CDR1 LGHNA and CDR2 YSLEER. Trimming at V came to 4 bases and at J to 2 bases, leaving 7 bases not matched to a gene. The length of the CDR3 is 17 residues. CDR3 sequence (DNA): TGCGCCAGCAGCCCGAGGACTAGCGGGGCCTACACAGATACGCAGTATTTT. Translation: CASSPRTSGAYTDTQYF.

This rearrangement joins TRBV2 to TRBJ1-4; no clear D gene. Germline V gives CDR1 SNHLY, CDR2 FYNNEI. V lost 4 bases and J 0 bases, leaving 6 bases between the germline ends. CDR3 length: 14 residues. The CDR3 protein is CASSVFATNEKLFF. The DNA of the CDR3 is TGTGCCAGCAGTGTATTCGCAACTAATGAAAAACTGTTTTTT.